The T cell receptor (beta chain) described here comes from a study of identical twins (dated by TCRdb to 2016 to 2018). Some background on the complete study: To test whether fetal clonotypes persist, this study deep-sequenced TCR alpha and beta repertoires from monozygotic twins, from unrelated adults of various ages, and from cord blood. To rule out contamination, replicate twin experiments were performed at different times with different library preparation protocols.

The protocol used for the library was 5' RACE. These reads were obtained on an Illumina HiSeq 2000. A universal primer binding site was introduced by template switching, and a unique molecular identifier was present in the final cDNA, enabling accurate counting of TCR cDNA molecules. Specific primers in the conserved constant-segment region were used to synthesize first-strand cDNA for the TCR alpha and beta chains. Each cDNA library was double barcoded, with a SMART-Mk sample barcode plus Illumina barcodes, to control for contamination. Two successive PCR steps introduced TruSeq adapter sequences along with Illumina sample barcodes. TCR alpha and beta cDNA libraries were sequenced on the Illumina HiSeq platform with custom primers. As for the original processing: Unique molecular identifiers were extracted from raw reads with MiGEC, and CDR3 positions were determined with MiXCR. Recombination models were inferred per individual with the repgenHMM and IGoR tools using an EM algorithm. The tcR package in R was used for shared clonotype analysis, with sharing normalized by the product of cloneset sizes. To study raw recombination without the effects of thymic and clonal selection, out-of-frame nonproductive sequences were analyzed. TCRdb handled the public reads itself, with Q25 trimming in fastp and clone calling in MiXCR, and kept productive beta chains. Duplicate CDR3 protein sequences are folded into a single record with the most common DNA and genes. TCRdb assigned the V and J calls; the authors' analysis was not used. Across this sample there are 1.5 million to 2 million distinct CDR3 sequences, with under 35% seen only once. Together, the top ten hold about 0.25% of the sample.

Beyond this particular receptor, the publication reports: In monozygotic twins, out-of-frame TCR alpha sharing was systematically underestimated by recombination models, although the models agreed with sharing between unrelated individuals. Abundant cord blood beta clonotypes had fewer insertions, young adult naive repertoires showed a similar but weaker trend, and memory repertoires showed no such trend. The excess sharing between twins in beta out-of-frame sequences was weaker because fewer shared sequences reduced the signal-to-noise ratio. Conclusions relied on cross-sectional statistical analysis, since the same donors could not be followed over many years. Compared with coincidental sharing between unrelated individuals, out-of-frame TCR alpha sequences shared between twins had an excess of sequences with low generation probability. Zero-insertion analyses could be partly confounded by invariant T cells such as MAIT and iNKT, though diverse VJ usage argued against such confounding for most clonotypes.

All donors were healthy Caucasians. As regards this clonotype: Its cognate antigen has yet to be identified. Base qualities were left out, and no much larger clone turns up one base away.

The junction shows trimming of 0 bases on V and 3 bases on J, plus 9 bases between the germline ends. CDR1 and CDR2 were assigned from the germline V gene as SGHRS and YFSETQ. The CDR3 holds 14 amino acids from the cysteine to the phenylalanine. Kept here is only the CDR3 DNA, which spans 42 bases and is read in frame from base 1. The sequenced material came from cord blood. This receptor was obtained from a newborn girl in good health. This chain is built from TRBV5-1 and TRBJ1-2; the D gene is unclear. Here is the DNA: TGCGCCAGCAGCTTGGGGGCCTATGACTATGGCTACACCTTC. Protein translation: CASSLGAYDYGYTF.